This is a list of T cell receptor beta chains from one sample in a study of regulatory T cells in long-lasting Graves disease. MiXCR was run by TCRdb on the multiplex PCR reads, yielding one entry per CDR3 protein. The repertoire includes about 540,000 distinct CDR3 sequences, around an eighth of them detected once, and 10% sits in the top ten. This sample was also put to use in a study of T cells in Graves' hyperthyroidism and ophthalmopathy.

The source material was peripheral blood mononuclear cells (PBMCs), sampled at new diagnosis, from a patient treated with antithyroid drugs. The receptors shown here come from a man aged 25 to 45 with Graves disease. Each CDR3 is given with its conserved first and last residue. Fields, in order: CDR3 DNA, CDR3 protein, V gene, J gene, CDR3 length, D gene, clone size. A D gene is named only where the DNA matches it firmly. A clone size is listed for some rows: how often the clone was seen (once, few, many), or a class if it is expanded.

cdr3_nt: TGTGCCAGCAGTTTAAGGATAAATCAGCCCCAGCATTTT; cdr3_aa: CASSLRINQPQHF; v_call: TRBV12-3/TRBV12-4; j_call: TRBJ1-5; cdr3_length: 13; d_call: -; clone_size: many
cdr3_nt: TGTGCCAGCAGTTATCGGAGGCCAACGGGACAGGGCACCGGGGAGCTGTTTTTT; cdr3_aa: CASSYRRPTGQGTGELFF; v_call: TRBV6-7; j_call: TRBJ2-2; cdr3_length: 18; d_call: TRBD1; clone_size: many
cdr3_nt: TGTGCCAGCAGTTACCGGACCCGGAACACCGGGGAGCTGTTTTTT; cdr3_aa: CASSYRTRNTGELFF; v_call: TRBV6-2/TRBV6-3; j_call: TRBJ2-2; cdr3_length: 15; d_call: -; clone_size: -
cdr3_nt: TGTGCCACCGGAGATTCGGCAGGAGCATACAATGAGCAGTTCTTC; cdr3_aa: CATGDSAGAYNEQFF; v_call: TRBV24-1; j_call: TRBJ2-1; cdr3_length: 15; d_call: -; clone_size: many
cdr3_nt: TGTGCCAGCAGCCAAGAAGGTGGAAGGGGAAACACCATATATTTT; cdr3_aa: CASSQEGGRGNTIYF; v_call: TRBV3-1; j_call: TRBJ1-3; cdr3_length: 15; d_call: -; clone_size: few
cdr3_nt: TGTGCCAGCAGCTTAGAGGGGGGGGCCAAAAACATTCAGTACTTC; cdr3_aa: CASSLEGGAKNIQYF; v_call: TRBV7-6; j_call: TRBJ2-4; cdr3_length: 15; d_call: -; clone_size: few
cdr3_nt: TGTGCCAGCAGTTACACAGGGGGGGCTGAAGCTTTCTTT; cdr3_aa: CASSYTGGAEAFF; v_call: TRBV12-3/TRBV12-4; j_call: TRBJ1-1; cdr3_length: 13; d_call: TRBD1; clone_size: many
cdr3_nt: TGTGCCTGGAGTGGTTACGGGAATTCACCCCTCCACTTT; cdr3_aa: CAWSGYGNSPLHF; v_call: TRBV30; j_call: TRBJ1-6; cdr3_length: 13; d_call: -; clone_size: -
cdr3_nt: TGTGCCACATCCCGAGGCTCCTTTGAGTACGAGCAGTACTTC; cdr3_aa: CATSRGSFEYEQYF; v_call: TRBV24-1; j_call: TRBJ2-7; cdr3_length: 14; d_call: -; clone_size: many
cdr3_nt: TGCAGTGCTAACGACAGCCCCGGCGGCTACACCTTC; cdr3_aa: CSANDSPGGYTF; v_call: TRBV20-1; j_call: TRBJ1-2; cdr3_length: 12; d_call: -; clone_size: few
cdr3_nt: TGCGCCAGCAGCTTGACAGCCTATAATTCACCCCTCCACTTT; cdr3_aa: CASSLTAYNSPLHF; v_call: TRBV10-1; j_call: TRBJ1-6; cdr3_length: 14; d_call: -; clone_size: few
cdr3_nt: TGTGCCAGCAGCTTAATAGGGGGCACAGTTGGGTACAATGAGCAGTTCTTC; cdr3_aa: CASSLIGGTVGYNEQFF; v_call: TRBV7-2; j_call: TRBJ2-1; cdr3_length: 17; d_call: TRBD1; clone_size: -
cdr3_nt: TGTGCCAGCAGCCATCTAAATGAAAAACTGTTTTTT; cdr3_aa: CASSHLNEKLFF; v_call: TRBV3-1; j_call: TRBJ1-4; cdr3_length: 12; d_call: -; clone_size: -
cdr3_nt: TGTGCCAGCAGAATCGGGTTTCAATACTCCTACAATGAGCAGTTCTTC; cdr3_aa: CASRIGFQYSYNEQFF; v_call: TRBV5-8; j_call: TRBJ2-1; cdr3_length: 16; d_call: -; clone_size: -
cdr3_nt: TGTGCCAGCAGTTACTCGGACACCTCTGGAAACACCATATATTTT; cdr3_aa: CASSYSDTSGNTIYF; v_call: TRBV6-5; j_call: TRBJ1-3; cdr3_length: 15; d_call: -; clone_size: -
cdr3_nt: TGTGCCAGCAGCCGTTACCAAGCGGCCTCCTATAATGAGCAGTCCTTC; cdr3_aa: CASSRYQAASYNEQSF; v_call: TRBV2; j_call: TRBJ2-1; cdr3_length: 16; d_call: -; clone_size: -
cdr3_nt: TGTGCCAGCAGCCAAGAGGTGGGACTAGCGCTTAATGAGCAGTTCTTC; cdr3_aa: CASSQEVGLALNEQFF; v_call: TRBV4-2; j_call: TRBJ2-1; cdr3_length: 16; d_call: TRBD2; clone_size: few
cdr3_nt: TGCAGTGCTGGTCCTAACATTCAGTACTTC; cdr3_aa: CSAGPNIQYF; v_call: TRBV20-1; j_call: TRBJ2-4; cdr3_length: 10; d_call: -; clone_size: -
cdr3_nt: TGTGCCAGCAGCCCTGGCCCTTTAAGCACAGATACGCAGTATTTT; cdr3_aa: CASSPGPLSTDTQYF; v_call: TRBV3-1; j_call: TRBJ2-3; cdr3_length: 15; d_call: -; clone_size: many
cdr3_nt: TGTGCCACCAGCGTGGACAGGGGGCAAGCCAATGAGCAGTTCTTC; cdr3_aa: CATSVDRGQANEQFF; v_call: TRBV15; j_call: TRBJ2-1; cdr3_length: 15; d_call: TRBD1; clone_size: many
cdr3_nt: TGTGCCAGCAGCCAAGTCAGGTATTTCTCTGGGGCCAACGTCCTGACTTTC; cdr3_aa: CASSQVRYFSGANVLTF; v_call: TRBV3-1; j_call: TRBJ2-6; cdr3_length: 17; d_call: -; clone_size: -
cdr3_nt: TGTGCCAGCAGCTCGGGCTTACACAATGAGCAGTTCTTC; cdr3_aa: CASSSGLHNEQFF; v_call: TRBV11-3; j_call: TRBJ2-1; cdr3_length: 13; d_call: -; clone_size: many
cdr3_nt: TGTGCCAGCAGTTTCATACAGGGCCGGCAGCCCCAGCATTTT; cdr3_aa: CASSFIQGRQPQHF; v_call: TRBV12-3/TRBV12-4; j_call: TRBJ1-5; cdr3_length: 14; d_call: -; clone_size: many
cdr3_nt: TGTGCCAGCAGTTCGGGACAGGGGAGTTTCCACGAGCAGTACTTC; cdr3_aa: CASSSGQGSFHEQYF; v_call: TRBV27; j_call: TRBJ2-7; cdr3_length: 15; d_call: TRBD1; clone_size: many